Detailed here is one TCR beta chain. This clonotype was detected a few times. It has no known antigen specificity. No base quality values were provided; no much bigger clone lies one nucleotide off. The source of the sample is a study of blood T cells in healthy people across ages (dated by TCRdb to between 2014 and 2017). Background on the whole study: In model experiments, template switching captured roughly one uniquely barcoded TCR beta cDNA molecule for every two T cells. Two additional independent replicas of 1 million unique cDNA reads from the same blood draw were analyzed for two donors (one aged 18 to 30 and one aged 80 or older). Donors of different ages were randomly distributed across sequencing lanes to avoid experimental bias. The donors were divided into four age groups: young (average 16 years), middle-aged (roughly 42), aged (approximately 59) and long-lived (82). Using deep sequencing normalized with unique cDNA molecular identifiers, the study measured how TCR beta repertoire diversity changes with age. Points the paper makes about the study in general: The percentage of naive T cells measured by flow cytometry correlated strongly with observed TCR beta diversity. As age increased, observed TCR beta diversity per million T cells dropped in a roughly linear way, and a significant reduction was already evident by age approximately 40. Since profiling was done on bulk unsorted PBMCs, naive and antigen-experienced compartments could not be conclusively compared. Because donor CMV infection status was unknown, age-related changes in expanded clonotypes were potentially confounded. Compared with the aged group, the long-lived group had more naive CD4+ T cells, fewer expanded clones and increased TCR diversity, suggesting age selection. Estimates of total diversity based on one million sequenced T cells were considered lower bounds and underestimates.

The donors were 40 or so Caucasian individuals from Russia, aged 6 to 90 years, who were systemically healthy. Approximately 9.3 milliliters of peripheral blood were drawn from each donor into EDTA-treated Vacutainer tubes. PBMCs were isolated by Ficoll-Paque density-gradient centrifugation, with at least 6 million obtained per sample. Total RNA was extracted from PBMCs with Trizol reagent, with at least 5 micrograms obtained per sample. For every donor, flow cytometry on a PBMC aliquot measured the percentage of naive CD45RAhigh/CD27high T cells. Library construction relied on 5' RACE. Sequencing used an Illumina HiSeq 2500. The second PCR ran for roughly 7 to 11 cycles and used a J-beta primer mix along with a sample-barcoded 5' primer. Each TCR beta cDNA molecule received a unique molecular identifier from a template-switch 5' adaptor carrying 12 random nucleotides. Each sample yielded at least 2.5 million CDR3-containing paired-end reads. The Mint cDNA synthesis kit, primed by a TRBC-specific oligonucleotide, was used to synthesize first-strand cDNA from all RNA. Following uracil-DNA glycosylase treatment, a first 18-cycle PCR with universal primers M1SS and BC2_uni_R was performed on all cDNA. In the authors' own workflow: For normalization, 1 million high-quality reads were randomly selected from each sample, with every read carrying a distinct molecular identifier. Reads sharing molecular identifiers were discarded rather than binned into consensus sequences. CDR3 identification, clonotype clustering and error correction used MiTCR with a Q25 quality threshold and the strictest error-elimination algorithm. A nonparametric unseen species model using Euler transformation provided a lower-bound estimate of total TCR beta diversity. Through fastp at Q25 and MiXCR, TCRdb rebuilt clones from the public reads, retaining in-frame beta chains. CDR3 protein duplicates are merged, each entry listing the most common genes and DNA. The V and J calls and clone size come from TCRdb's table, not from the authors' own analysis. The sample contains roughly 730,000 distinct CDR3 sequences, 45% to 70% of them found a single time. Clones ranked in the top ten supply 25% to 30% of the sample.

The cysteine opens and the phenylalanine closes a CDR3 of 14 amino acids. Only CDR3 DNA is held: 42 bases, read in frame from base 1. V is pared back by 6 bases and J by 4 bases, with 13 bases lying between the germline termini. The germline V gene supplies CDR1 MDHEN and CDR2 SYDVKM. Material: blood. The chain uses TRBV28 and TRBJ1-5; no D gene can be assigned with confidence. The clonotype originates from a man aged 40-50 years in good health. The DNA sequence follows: TGTGCCAGCAGCAATGGCATCCGGAATCAGCCCCAGCATTTT. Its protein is CASSNGIRNQPQHF.